This entry lists 27 T cell receptor beta chains sequenced from one sample in a study of blood T cell repertoires in COVID-19. The table came from immunoSEQ multiplex PCR; TCRdb's copy has only in-frame clones and leaves some out. Counted here are hundreds of thousands of clones, nearly 85% occurring once; the ten biggest clones make up roughly 1.3%. Source material: peripheral blood. The receptors shown here come from a woman in her twenties or thirties with COVID-19, enrolled during active disease.

This CDR3 reads CASSTGGSRNQPQHF. DNA for the CDR3: TGTGCCAGCAGTACAGGGGGTTCTCGCAATCAGCCCCAGCATTTT. V and J are TRBV6-6 and TRBJ1-5, with TRBD1 matching over 8 bases. Germline assignment: CDR1 MNHNY and CDR2 SVGAGI (reference sequence). This CDR3 comprises 15 residues. Trimming took 5 bases from V and 2 from J; bases not matched to a gene: 5.

The CDR3 DNA reads TGCGCCAGCAGCTTGGCAGGGGCGAACACTGAAGCTTTCTTT. This translates into CASSLAGANTEAFF. The J gene is TRBJ1-1, the V gene TRBV5-1; the D gene is possibly TRBD1 (6 bases). V was clipped by 0 bases and J by 1 base, with 7 bases between them. CDR3 size: 14 residues. Germline loops: CDR1 SGHRS, CDR2 YFSETQ.

The chain couples TRBV19 to TRBJ1-2; D is unresolved. The CDR3 extends over 13 amino acids. V was trimmed by 10 bases and J by 8 bases, leaving 20 bases between them. From germline, CDR1 is LNHDA and CDR2 SQIVND (reference sequence). CDR3 coding DNA: TGTGCCAAGGAGACACGTCCTGCGGGGGGCTACACCTTC. Protein: CAKETRPAGGYTF.

The chain couples TRBV6-2 or TRBV6-3 to TRBJ2-7; 7 bases agree with TRBD1. Per germline, CDR1 MNHEY and CDR2 SVGEGT. V lost 5 bases to trimming and J lost 4 bases; unmatched junction nucleotides: 11. The CDR3 sequence is 15 residues long. This CDR3 is CASSDSVTTGYEQYF. CDR3 bases: TGTGCCAGCAGTGACAGCGTAACGACAGGGTACGAGCAGTACTTC.

The CDR3: CASSLVSDTQYF. The CDR3 DNA is TGTGCCAGCAGCTTAGTATCAGATACGCAGTATTTT. The chain joins TRBV11-2 to TRBJ2-3; D unclear. This CDR3 comprises 12 residues. V lost 1 base to trimming and J lost 4 bases, with 3 bases between them. Germline V gene data show CDR1 as SGHAT and CDR2 as FQNNGV. Based on the CDR3 plus reference TRBV11-2 and TRBJ2-3, the full variable domain is EAGVAQSPRYKIIEKRQSVAFWCNPISGHATLYWYQQILGQGPKLLIQFQNNGVVDDSQLPKDRFSAERLKGVDSTLKIQPAKLEDSAVYLCASSLVSDTQYFGPGTRLTVL.

The gene calls are TRBV24-1 and TRBJ2-7, with 8 positions matching TRBD2. The CDR3 extends over 15 amino acids. V was clipped by 3 bases and J by 2 bases; unmatched bases: 5. Looked up from germline, CDR1 is KGHDR and CDR2 is SFDVKD. The CDR3 sequence: CATSDRTSRPYEQYF. The CDR3 bases are TGTGCCACCAGTGATAGGACTAGCCGCCCCTACGAGCAGTACTTC.

The rearrangement links TRBV7-9 to TRBJ2-7; D uncertain. In germline, CDR1 is SEHNR, CDR2 FQNEAQ (reference sequence). V lost 1 base, J lost 3 bases, and 7 bases lay in between. This CDR3 has 13 amino acids. This CDR3 is CASSLEAGYEQYF. Here the CDR3 DNA reads TGTGCCAGCAGCTTAGAAGCCGGCTACGAGCAGTACTTC.

The chain is built from TRBV4-2 and TRBJ2-3; 10 nucleotides align to TRBD2. Germline CDR1 and CDR2: LGHNA and YNFKEQ. CDR3 size: 15 residues. V lost 5 bases to trimming and J lost 0 bases; unmatched junction nucleotides: 2. DNA for the CDR3: TGTGCCAGCAGCGCTAGCGGGAGAAGCACAGATACGCAGTATTTT. Residues: CASSASGRSTDTQYF.

The chain is built from TRBV5-1 and TRBJ2-2; D ambiguous. Per the germline V gene, CDR1 is SGHRS and CDR2 is YFSETQ. The germline V and J ends were trimmed by 5 bases and 3 bases, with 14 bases remaining between them. This CDR3 region has 15 residues. The CDR3 nucleotides read TGCGCCAGCAGACCAGGCGCCGAATACACCGGGGAGCTGTTTTTT. Its translation is CASRPGAEYTGELFF.

This chain links TRBV7-2 with TRBJ2-7; the match to TRBD1 covers 7 bases. Germline-derived CDR1 and CDR2 are SGHTA and FQGNSA. After removal of 2 bases from V and 6 bases from J, the junction contained 13 bases not matched to a gene. The CDR3 sequence is 16 residues long. The CDR3 nucleotides read TGTGCCAGCAGCTTAAGCCCCGGGACAGCCTCATCCGAGCAGTACTTC. Amino acid sequence: CASSLSPGTASSEQYF.

The rearrangement joins TRBV6-5 to TRBJ2-7; possibly TRBD1 for D (6 bases). This CDR3 is built from 14 residues. The V end was cut by 2 bases, the J end by 3 bases, with 11 bases between. Per germline, CDR1 MNHEY and CDR2 SVGAGI. CDR3 protein: CASSYGGQGYEQYF. The CDR3, as DNA: TGTGCCAGCAGTTACGGGGGACAAGGCTACGAGCAGTACTTC.

The V and J genes are TRBV20-1 and TRBJ2-5; the D gene is possibly TRBD2 (5 bases). V was shortened by 3 bases and J by 5 bases, with 10 bases between the two germline ends. The CDR3 consists of 12 residues. Germline CDR1 and CDR2: DFQATT and SNEGSKA (reference sequence). CDR3 coding DNA: TGCAGTGCTAGTTCGGGAAGGGAGACCCAGTACTTC. Its translation: CSASSGRETQYF.

The chain combines TRBV19 with TRBJ1-2, with D perhaps TRBD1 (5 bases). The CDR3 totals 14 residues. V was shortened by 1 base and J by 8 bases, with 14 bases between the two germline ends. Germline CDR1 reads LNHDA; CDR2 reads SQIVND (reference sequence). Written as DNA, the CDR3 is TGTGCCAGTAGTATAGTAGGGGCCGCATCAGGCTACACCTTC. Translated: CASSIVGAASGYTF.

In this sample, this clone turned up many times. The chain couples TRBV9 to TRBJ2-5, with 8 bases aligning to TRBD2. Per germline, CDR1 SGDLS and CDR2 YYNGEE. This CDR3 contains 17 residues. Trimming cost V 4 bases and J 1 base; bases outside gene matches: 12. This chain's CDR3 is CASSPRGGLAGQETQYF. CDR3 bases: TGTGCCAGCAGCCCAAGAGGGGGGCTAGCGGGCCAAGAGACCCAGTACTTC.

The genes are TRBV7-7 and TRBJ1-4; 9 nucleotides line up with TRBD1. The CDR3 is 15 residues long. V shed 5 bases and J 7 bases; nucleotides not matched to a gene: 8. The germline V gene has CDR1 SSHAT and CDR2 FNYEAQ (reference sequence). The CDR3 DNA is TGTGCCAGCAGCCAGGGGGGGACAGGGCGTGAAAAACTGTTTTTT. Its translation: CASSQGGTGREKLFF.

The V call is TRBV15, the J call TRBJ2-3; 8 nucleotides match TRBD1. Germline V lookup: CDR1 LNHNV, CDR2 YYDKDF (reference sequence). After removal of 3 bases from V and 2 bases from J, the junction contained 4 bases not matched to a gene. The CDR3 length is 15 residues. CDR3 sequence: CATSSGQGNTDTQYF. For the CDR3, the DNA is TGTGCCACCAGCAGCGGACAGGGCAACACAGATACGCAGTATTTT.

The chain employs TRBV27 and TRBJ2-7; TRBD1 aligns across 10 bases. The germline V gene has CDR1 MNHEY and CDR2 SMNVEV (reference sequence). This CDR3 has 14 amino acids. V trimming: 4 bases; J trimming: 4 bases; junction bases outside the gene matches: 4. The CDR3 here is CASSYGTGAYEQYF. CDR3 DNA sequence: TGTGCCAGCAGTTACGGGACAGGGGCGTACGAGCAGTACTTC.

V usage is TRBV9 and J usage is TRBJ2-1; the match to TRBD2 covers 15 bases. The V segment lost 4 bases and the J segment 3 bases; nucleotides outside the gene matches: 14. The CDR3 has 20 amino acids. The V gene's germline CDR1 is SGDLS and CDR2 YYNGEE. CDR3 bases: TGTGCCAGCAGCCCCCCCGTGGGGACTAGCGGGGGGACACGCTACAATGAGCAGTTCTTC. This encodes CASSPPVGTSGGTRYNEQFF. Combining the CDR3 with reference TRBV9 and TRBJ2-1 gives the whole variable domain DSGVTQTPKHLITATGQRVTLRCSPRSGDLSVYWYQQSLDQGLQFLIQYYNGEERAKGNILERFSAQQFPDLHSELNLSSLELGDSALYFCASSPPVGTSGGTRYNEQFFGPGTRLTVL.

This clone was detected a few times. V gene TRBV5-1 combines with J gene TRBJ1-5, with a weak D call TRBD1 (6 bases). Trimming pared 0 bases from V and 3 bases from J, leaving 10 bases between. Germline values: CDR1 SGHRS, CDR2 YFSETQ. The CDR3 extends over 15 amino acids. This CDR3 is CASSLGGGPNQPQHF. The CDR3 DNA sequence: TGCGCCAGCAGCTTGGGGGGGGGCCCCAATCAGCCCCAGCATTTT. Using reference TRBV5-1 and TRBJ1-5 for the parts outside the CDR3, the full variable domain is KAGVTQTPRYLIKTRGQQVTLSCSPISGHRSVSWYQQTPGQGLQFLFEYFSETQRNKGNFPGRFSGRQFSNSRSEMNVSTLELGDSALYLCASSLGGGPNQPQHFGDGTRLSIL.

This chain uses TRBV6-5 with TRBJ1-1; 11 nucleotides line up with TRBD1. This CDR3 is built from 16 residues. Germline V gene lookup returns CDR1 MNHEY and CDR2 SVGAGI. V shed 4 bases and J 10 bases; nucleotides not matched to a gene: 14. CDR3 residues: CASSSGTGGSTNIAFF. CDR3 bases: TGTGCCAGCAGTTCCGGGACAGGGGGTTCAACCAACATAGCTTTCTTT.

The rearrangement uses TRBV3-1 (or the pseudogene TRBV3-2) and TRBJ1-3; no clear D. This CDR3 spans 13 amino acids. Looked up from germline, CDR1 is LGHDT and CDR2 is YNNKEL (reference sequence). The CDR3 coding sequence is TGTGCAAGCGGTAGCTACTCTGGAAACACCATATATTTT. It translates to CASGSYSGNTIYF.

This clone appeared once. The chain joins TRBV2 to TRBJ2-1; D remains unclear. The CDR3 is made up of 16 amino acids. The germline gives CDR1 SNHLY, CDR2 FYNNEI. V lost 6 bases, J lost 2 bases, and 17 bases lay in between. The CDR3 DNA reads TGTGCCAGCAGAACCCCCGGTGCGCGAGCCTACAATGAGCAGTTCTTC. It is translated as CASRTPGARAYNEQFF.

This clone has more than one count but fewer than ten. The J gene is TRBJ1-2, the V gene TRBV23-1, with 7 nucleotides matching TRBD1. TRBV23-1 is flagged as an ORF with uncertain function. V trimming: 0 bases; J trimming: 3 bases; junction bases outside the gene matches: 7. This CDR3 is built from 16 residues. The CDR3 here is CASSQSRRGLDYGYTF. CDR3 nucleotide sequence: TGCGCCAGCAGTCAATCCCGAAGGGGGCTGGACTATGGCTACACCTTC.

The chain combines TRBV6-5 with TRBJ2-2; D is perhaps TRBD1 (6 bases). Germline lookup yields CDR1 MNHEY and CDR2 SVGAGI. V lost 2 bases and J 0 bases, leaving 10 bases between the germline ends. The CDR3 extends over 16 amino acids. CDR3 region: CASSYHRESNTGELFF. The CDR3 bases are TGTGCCAGCAGTTACCACAGGGAGTCGAACACCGGGGAGCTGTTTTTT.

The genes are TRBV30 and TRBJ1-1; 7 nucleotides match TRBD1. The CDR3 covers 13 residues. V dropped 0 bases and J dropped 5; count of bases not matched to a gene: 3. CDR1 is GTSNPN and CDR2 is SVGIG in the germline V gene (reference sequence). The CDR3 DNA sequence: TGTGCCTGGAGTGTCACAGGGGAGACTGAAGCTTTCTTT. Amino acid sequence: CAWSVTGETEAFF. The whole variable domain, remainder taken from reference TRBV30 and TRBJ1-1, is SQTIHQWPATLVQPVGSPLSLECTVEGTSNPNLYWYRQAAGRGLQLLFYSVGIGQISSEVPQNLSASRPQDRQFILSSKKLLLSDSGFYLCAWSVTGETEAFFGQGTRLTVV.

The chain employs TRBV7-2 and TRBJ2-1, with TRBD2 as a possible D gene (6 bases). Trimming cost V 3 bases and J 15 bases, with 15 bases left between them. This CDR3 comprises 12 residues. Germline lookup yields CDR1 SGHTA and CDR2 FQGNSA. The CDR3 region is CASSLTGRGWFF. The CDR3 region has the DNA TGTGCCAGCAGCTTGACCGGGAGAGGGTGGTTCTTC.

The rearrangement links TRBV6-5 to TRBJ1-2; possible D gene TRBD1, 6 bases. Trimming took 2 bases from V and 7 from J, leaving 14 bases between them. The CDR3 is 14 residues long. CDR1 MNHEY and CDR2 SVGAGI come from the germline V gene. The CDR3, as DNA: TGTGCCAGCAGTTACGCAACAGGGACCGCTGGCTACACCTTC. Translation gives CASSYATGTAGYTF.